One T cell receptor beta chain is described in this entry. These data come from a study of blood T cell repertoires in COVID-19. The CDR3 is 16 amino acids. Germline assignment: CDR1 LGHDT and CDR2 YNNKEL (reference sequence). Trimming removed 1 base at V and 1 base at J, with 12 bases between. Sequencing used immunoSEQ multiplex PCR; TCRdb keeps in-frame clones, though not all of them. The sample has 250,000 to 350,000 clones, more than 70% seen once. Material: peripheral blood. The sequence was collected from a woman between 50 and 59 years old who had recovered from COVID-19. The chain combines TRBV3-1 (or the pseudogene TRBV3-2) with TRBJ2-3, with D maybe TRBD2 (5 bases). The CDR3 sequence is CASSQGASTRTDTQYF. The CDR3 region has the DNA TGTGCCAGCAGCCAAGGGGCTAGCACACGCACAGATACGCAGTATTTT.